Following are 25 T cell receptor beta chains from one sample sequenced in a study of shared clonotypes between healthy human individuals. Produced via immunoSEQ multiplex PCR; TCRdb's table is partial and in-frame only. The sample holds 2.5 million or so clones, more than 90% seen once. The source material was naive CD4+ T cells sorted from blood. Subset in this sample: CD45RA+ positively selected. The origin of the receptors is a young man in good health.

This rearrangement joins TRBV6-6 to TRBJ2-1; 14 bases map to TRBD2. The CDR3 length is 15 residues. Per germline, CDR1 MNHNY and CDR2 SVGAGI (reference sequence). J was trimmed by 8 bases and V by 5 bases; bases with no gene match: 5. The chain's CDR3 is CASSAGLAGVYEQFF. In DNA, the CDR3 is TGTGCCAGCAGTGCGGGACTAGCGGGAGTCTATGAGCAGTTCTTC.

This rearrangement joins TRBV5-5 to TRBJ2-3; weak D call: TRBD2 (5 bases). The CDR3 runs to 13 residues. With 4 bases removed from V and 7 bases from J, the gap between germline ends came to 13 bases. From germline, CDR1 is SGHKS and CDR2 YYEKEE (reference sequence). For the CDR3, the DNA is TGTGCCAGCAGCCCTGTGGACTTTAATACGCAGTATTTT. It is translated as CASSPVDFNTQYF.

This chain links TRBV5-1 with TRBJ1-1, with D perhaps TRBD1 (6 bases). The germline V gene encodes CDR1 SGHRS and CDR2 YFSETQ. V lost 4 bases and J lost 4, with 20 bases in between. CDR3 length equals 16 residues. CDR3 sequence (DNA): TGCGCCAGCAGCAAACACAGGGATGGTAAGAGCACTGAAGCTTTCTTT. Protein product: CASSKHRDGKSTEAFF.

The V and J genes are TRBV7-2 and TRBJ2-7, with D possibly being TRBD1 or TRBD2 (5 bases each). The CDR3 is made up of 14 amino acids. V was shortened by 5 bases and J by 3 bases, with 14 bases between the two germline ends. The V gene's germline CDR1 is SGHTA and CDR2 FQGNSA. DNA of the CDR3: TGTGCCAGCAGCCACCGGGACGGGAACTACGAGCAGTACTTC. Encoded protein: CASSHRDGNYEQYF.

V gene TRBV5-6 combines with J gene TRBJ2-2; 10 nucleotides agree with TRBD2. V shed 1 base, J shed 5 bases, and the junction held 11 bases outside the gene matches. This CDR3 spans 18 amino acids. Germline CDR1 reads SGHDT; CDR2 reads YYEEEE. The CDR3 spells CASSLKRLAGVSTGELFF. CDR3 bases: TGTGCCAGCAGCTTGAAAAGGCTAGCGGGGGTCTCGACCGGGGAGCTGTTTTTT.

The V gene is TRBV5-1, the J gene TRBJ2-7, with D tentatively TRBD1 (7 bases). The CDR3 consists of 14 residues. Germline V CDR1 and CDR2: SGHRS, YFSETQ. The V end lost 3 bases, the J end lost 4 bases, and 14 bases lay between the germline ends. The CDR3 nucleotides are TGCGCCAGCAGCTCGTCAGGGGGGCGGTACGAGCAGTACTTC. This encodes CASSSSGGRYEQYF.

This clone was seen a handful of times. Other nucleotide sequences from this sample produce the same CDR3. The genes are TRBV28 and TRBJ1-2; D uncertain. CDR3 length equals 12 residues. V dropped 3 bases and J dropped 4 bases, with 6 bases sitting between them. Looked up from germline, CDR1 is MDHEN and CDR2 is SYDVKM. The CDR3 region has the DNA TGTGCCAGCAGTTTGGGCGGCTATGGCTACACCTTC. Amino acids: CASSLGGYGYTF.

The chain uses TRBV5-1 and TRBJ1-2; D perhaps matches TRBD1 (5 bases). The CDR3 is 16 amino acids. V gave up 0 bases and J gave up 0 bases, with 12 bases separating them. CDR1 and CDR2 (germline): SGHRS, YFSETQ. The CDR3 protein is CASSLAPTASNYGYTF. The DNA for the CDR3 is TGCGCCAGCAGCTTGGCCCCGACAGCCTCTAACTATGGCTACACCTTC.

This clone was recorded once. The chain carries TRBV7-9 and TRBJ2-1; no clear D. This CDR3 has 16 amino acids. Germline V gene sequence: CDR1 SEHNR, CDR2 FQNEAQ (reference sequence). Trimming pared 5 bases from V and 5 bases from J, leaving 19 bases between. The CDR3 sequence: CASSPPRYGPNNEQFF. The CDR3 DNA sequence: TGTGCCAGCAGCCCCCCCCGGTATGGGCCGAACAATGAGCAGTTCTTC.

J is TRBJ1-1 and V is TRBV28, with 7 bases matching TRBD1. Germline CDR1 MDHEN, CDR2 SYDVKM. CDR3 length: 15 amino acids. V shed 5 bases, J shed 4 bases, and the junction held 10 bases outside the gene matches. The CDR3 is CASSPGNRGPTEAFF. The CDR3 DNA follows: TGTGCCAGCAGTCCTGGAAACAGGGGACCCACTGAAGCTTTCTTT.

As regards this clone: This specimen includes other DNA sequences encoding the same CDR3. This chain connects TRBV7-2 to TRBJ2-7; 7 nucleotides match TRBD1. CDR3 length: 14 residues. From germline, CDR1 is SGHTA and CDR2 FQGNSA. After removal of 5 bases from V and 3 bases from J, the junction contained 7 bases not matched to a gene. The CDR3 nucleotides are TGTGCCAGCAGCCCAAGCCCAGGGGGCTACGAGCAGTACTTC. This translates into CASSPSPGGYEQYF.

Note on this clone: Distinct nucleotide sequences in the sample also encode this CDR3. This rearrangement joins TRBV5-1 to TRBJ1-4; D gene unclear. The V end was cut by 0 bases, the J end by 2 bases, with 5 bases between. This CDR3 has 14 amino acids. The V gene's germline CDR1 is SGHRS and CDR2 YFSETQ. The CDR3 coding sequence is TGCGCCAGCAGCTTGGGCAGGACTAATGAAAAACTGTTTTTT. It is translated as CASSLGRTNEKLFF. Complete variable domain (other parts from reference TRBV5-1 and TRBJ1-4): KAGVTQTPRYLIKTRGQQVTLSCSPISGHRSVSWYQQTPGQGLQFLFEYFSETQRNKGNFPGRFSGRQFSNSRSEMNVSTLELGDSALYLCASSLGRTNEKLFFGSGTQLSVL.

The chain combines TRBV19 with TRBJ1-5; 8 nucleotides match TRBD1. The CDR3 runs to 15 residues. V dropped 7 bases and J dropped 2; count of bases not matched to a gene: 7. CDR1 is LNHDA and CDR2 is SQIVND in the germline V gene (reference sequence). The CDR3 DNA sequence: TGTGCCAGTAACCCGGGACAGGTTGGCAATCAGCCCCAGCATTTT. Its protein is CASNPGQVGNQPQHF.

The genes are TRBV10-3 and TRBJ1-2; D perhaps matches TRBD1 (5 bases). The CDR3 is made up of 14 amino acids. Trimming removed 10 bases from V and 1 base from J, with 16 bases in between. Germline V lookup: CDR1 ENHRY, CDR2 SYGVKD. The DNA of the CDR3 is TGTGCCACCGGCGACAGAATAAATAACTATGGCTACACCTTC. This gives the protein CATGDRINNYGYTF.

The chain is built from TRBV25-1 and TRBJ1-6, with unresolved D. The CDR3 length is 13 residues. Trimming shortened V by 3 bases and J by 7 bases, and 7 bases separated the two germline ends. CDR1 is MGHDK and CDR2 is SYGVNS in the germline V gene. This CDR3 reads CASSDAGNSPLHF. The DNA of the CDR3 is TGTGCCAGCAGTGATGCGGGAAATTCACCCCTCCACTTT.

The chain uses TRBV10-3 and TRBJ2-3; perhaps D is TRBD1 or TRBD2 (5 bases each). Trimming removed 3 bases at V and 3 bases at J, with 13 bases between. The germline V gene has CDR1 ENHRY and CDR2 SYGVKD. This CDR3 is built from 15 residues. The CDR3 DNA reads TGTGCCATCAGTGACTCTCCGTGGGGGACAGATACGCAGTATTTT. It translates to CAISDSPWGTDTQYF.

The J gene is TRBJ2-7, the V gene TRBV6-5, with D perhaps given as TRBD1 or TRBD2 (5 bases each). From germline, CDR1 is MNHEY and CDR2 SVGAGI. The CDR3 loop spans 14 amino acids. Trimming removed 2 bases from V and 3 bases from J, with 11 bases in between. This CDR3 is CASSYPGQDYEQYF. The CDR3 region has the DNA TGTGCCAGCAGTTACCCGGGGCAGGACTACGAGCAGTACTTC.

The rearrangement links TRBV30 to TRBJ2-7; D call uncertain. This CDR3 is built from 13 residues. Germline V gene lookup returns CDR1 GTSNPN and CDR2 SVGIG (reference sequence). V lost 3 bases to trimming and J lost 4 bases, with 13 bases between them. The CDR3 reads CAWRQTARYEQYF. The CDR3 DNA sequence: TGTGCCTGGAGACAAACAGCGAGGTACGAGCAGTACTTC. Looking up the rest from reference TRBV30 and TRBJ2-7 gives the full variable domain: SQTIHQWPATLVQPVGSPLSLECTVEGTSNPNLYWYRQAAGRGLQLLFYSVGIGQISSEVPQNLSASRPQDRQFILSSKKLLLSDSGFYLCAWRQTARYEQYFGPGTRLTVT.

The chain uses TRBV7-2 and TRBJ1-2; TRBD1 matches at 8 bases. The CDR3 spans 16 residues. V gave up 4 bases and J gave up 1 base; unmatched junction bases: 8. CDR1 is SGHTA, CDR2 FQGNSA, per germline. The CDR3 loop is CASSSRGRGFNYGYTF. The CDR3 nucleotides are TGTGCCAGCAGCTCCAGGGGGCGCGGGTTTAACTATGGCTACACCTTC.

The rearrangement joins TRBV7-9 to TRBJ2-7, with TRBD2 identical over 7 bases. Trimming removed 5 bases from V and 0 bases from J; junction bases left unmatched: 13. Germline V gene sequence: CDR1 SEHNR, CDR2 FQNEAQ (reference sequence). The CDR3 length is 17 residues. In DNA, the CDR3 is TGTGCCAGCAGCCCGTCCAGCGGGAACCTCCCCTCCTACGAGCAGTACTTC. It encodes CASSPSSGNLPSYEQYF.

V is TRBV6-5 and J is TRBJ2-5, with D unclear. The assigned J gene may be wrong: the sequence end matches TRBJ2-7 better. The germline gives CDR1 MNHEY, CDR2 SVGAGI. There are 13 residues in the CDR3. CDR3 loop: CASRTSSSYEQYF. CDR3 DNA sequence: TGTGCCAGCAGAACTTCAAGCTCCTACGAGCAGTACTTC.

This clone has only one observation. The chain combines TRBV28 with TRBJ2-4; 12 bases match TRBD2. The CDR3 covers 16 residues. V trimming: 5 bases; J trimming: 3 bases; junction bases outside the gene matches: 5. Per the germline V gene, CDR1 is MDHEN and CDR2 is SYDVKM. The CDR3 nucleotides are TGTGCCAGCAGTACTCAACTAGCGGGGGGCAAAAACATTCAGTACTTC. Its translation: CASSTQLAGGKNIQYF.

The chain carries TRBV29-1 and TRBJ2-5; D remains ambiguous. CDR1 and CDR2 (germline): SQVTM, ANQGSEA. The CDR3 runs to 13 residues. The ends were cut back, 5 bases at V and 2 bases at J, with 12 bases in the middle. The CDR3 coding sequence is TGCAGCGTTAGGCCGCCCACACAAGAGACCCAGTACTTC. As protein: CSVRPPTQETQYF.

Comment on this clone: Different DNA sequences within this sample yield the same CDR3. J is TRBJ1-1 and V is TRBV7-2, with TRBD1 matching 8 bases. CDR3 length equals 13 residues. V lost 3 bases, J lost 4 bases, and 1 base stayed unmatched. CDR1 is SGHTA, CDR2 FQGNSA, per germline. CDR3 sequence (DNA): TGTGCCAGCAGCTTTACAGGGGGCACTGAAGCTTTCTTT. Protein product: CASSFTGGTEAFF.

The chain combines TRBV11-2 with TRBJ2-7; weak D call: TRBD1 (5 bases). Germline-derived CDR1 and CDR2 are SGHAT and FQNNGV. This CDR3 region has 16 residues. V lost 1 base and J 3 bases, leaving 16 bases between the germline ends. CDR3 amino acids: CASSLVWGRLVYEQYF. The DNA of the CDR3 is TGTGCCAGCAGCTTAGTTTGGGGCCGCCTAGTCTACGAGCAGTACTTC.